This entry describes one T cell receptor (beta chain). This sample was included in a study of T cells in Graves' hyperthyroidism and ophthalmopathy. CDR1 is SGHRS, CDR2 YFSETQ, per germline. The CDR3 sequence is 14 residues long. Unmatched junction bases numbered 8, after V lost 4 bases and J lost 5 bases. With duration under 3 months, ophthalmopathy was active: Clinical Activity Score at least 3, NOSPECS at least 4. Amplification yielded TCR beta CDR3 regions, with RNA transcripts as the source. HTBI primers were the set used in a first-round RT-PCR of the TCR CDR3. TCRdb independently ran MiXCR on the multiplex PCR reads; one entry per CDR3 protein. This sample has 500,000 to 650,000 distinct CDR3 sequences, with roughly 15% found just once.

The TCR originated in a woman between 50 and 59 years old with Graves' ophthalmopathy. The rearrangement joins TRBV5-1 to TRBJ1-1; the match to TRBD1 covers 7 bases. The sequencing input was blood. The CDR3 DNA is TGCGCCAGCAGCGCGTCAGGGGGATGGACTGAAGCTTTCTTT. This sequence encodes CASSASGGWTEAFF.